The sequence of this T cell receptor (beta chain) was determined in a study of long-term antiretroviral therapy in people with HIV. Regarding the study as a whole: From about 2004 to 2018, blood was obtained, possibly while participants received older ART regimens. Clones showing expansion before ART dominated the repertoire at all time points.

This CDR3 is built from 12 residues. The germline CDR1 and CDR2 sequences are SGDLS and YYNGEE. Trimming removed 4 bases from V and 9 bases from J; junction bases left unmatched: 6. On this clone itself: What it binds is unknown.

Every single participant having HIV got treatment inside the United States. Survey-level resolution applied to immunoSEQ assay v3.0. Here immunoSEQ multiplex PCR was the method, and the copy in TCRdb shows in-frame clones only, minus some. The data show under 14,000 clones, 81% seen once. This TCR was recovered from a man aged 40-55 years with HIV. The chain employs TRBV9 and TRBJ2-5; 7 bases are a match to TRBD1. The material was unsorted PBMCs, obtained 1.8 years after starting antiretroviral therapy. This CDR3 is CASSPERGPQYF. The CDR3 bases are TGTGCCAGCAGCCCTGAGAGGGGGCCCCAGTACTTC.